A selection of T cell receptor beta chains follows, all from one sample in a study of Ad26.COV2.S vaccination and SARS-CoV-2 variants. Libraries were prepared by immunoSEQ multiplex PCR; TCRdb keeps only in-frame clonotypes and omits some of them. The repertoire includes 300,000 to 400,000 clones, 88% of them detected once, and around 6.4% sits in the top ten. Sample: peripheral blood, taken in a trial of Ad26.COV2.S vaccine versus placebo. The origin of the receptors is a person aged 18 to 65 who received the Ad26.COV2.S COVID-19 vaccine or a placebo. The CDR3 runs from the conserved cysteine through the conserved F or W. The order of the fields is V gene, J gene, D gene, clone size, CDR3 DNA, CDR3 protein. The D gene is left open where the match is weak. Size tells how often a clone was seen (once, few, many) or the class of an expanded clone, and some rows leave it out.

TRBV3-1/TRBV3-2	TRBJ2-6	.	.	TGTGCCAGCCTCAACAGGTATAGCTCTGGGGCCAACGTCCTGACTTTC	CASLNRYSSGANVLTF
TRBV18	TRBJ1-2	.	once	TGTGCCAGCTCACCAAGTAACTATGGCTACACCTTC	CASSPSNYGYTF
TRBV5-4	TRBJ2-4	.	.	TGTGCCAGCAGCGGCTCGGACAACGCCAGAAAGCGCATTCAGTACTTC	CASSGSDNARKRIQYF
TRBV4-1	TRBJ2-6	TRBD1	.	TGCGCCAGCAGCCAAGCCCCAGGGGGCTCTGGGGCCAACGTCCTGACTTTC	CASSQAPGGSGANVLTF
TRBV28	TRBJ2-1	.	.	TGTGCCTGCAACTCGGGACACGGATATACAAACGTGCAGTTCTTC	CACNSGHGYTNVQFF
TRBV7-9	TRBJ2-1	TRBD2	.	TGTGCCAGCAGCTTAGGGGCCGGGACTAGCGGCTACAATGAGCAGTTCTTC	CASSLGAGTSGYNEQFF
TRBV19	TRBJ1-5	.	.	TGTGCCAGTAGTATAGTGGGCAGGACTACGGAGCCCCAGCATTTT	CASSIVGRTTEPQHF
TRBV6-5	TRBJ1-1	TRBD1	.	TGTGCCAGCAGGCCTACAGGGGCCTCTGAAGCTTTCTTT	CASRPTGASEAFF
TRBV3-1/TRBV3-2	TRBJ2-7	.	few	TGTGCCAGCAGCCAAGGTCCCGAGCAGTACTTC	CASSQGPEQYF
TRBV3-1/TRBV3-2	TRBJ2-6	.	.	TGTGCCAGCAGCCAAGTCGCCCTGACTGGGGCCAACGTCCTGACTTTC	CASSQVALTGANVLTF
TRBV5-1	TRBJ1-6	.	.	TGCGCCAGCAGCTTGGGATTGGATCGCGCCTATAATTCACCCCTCCACTTT	CASSLGLDRAYNSPLHF
TRBV7-9	TRBJ2-2	.	.	TGTGCCAGCAGCTTAACGGAATATACCGGGGAGCTGTTTTTT	CASSLTEYTGELFF
TRBV20-1	TRBJ2-7	.	.	TGCAGTGCTAGAGACCCCTACGAGCAGTACTTC	CSARDPYEQYF
TRBV27	TRBJ2-7	.	once	TGTGCCAGCAGTTCAAATCGGATATCCTCGAACCTCCTCTACGAGCAGTACTTC	CASSSNRISSNLLYEQYF
TRBV6-2/TRBV6-3	TRBJ2-3	TRBD1	.	TGTGCCAGCAGTTACGGCTGGACAGGGGGCGTAGATACGCAGTATTTT	CASSYGWTGGVDTQYF
TRBV5-4	TRBJ2-5	TRBD2	.	TGTGCCAGCAGCCCAATAGCGGGACGGGCCCAAGAGACCCAGTACTTC	CASSPIAGRAQETQYF
TRBV19	TRBJ2-7	.	.	TGTGCCAGTAGGGCGGACTCCTACGAGCAGTACTTC	CASRADSYEQYF
TRBV9	TRBJ2-2	.	.	TGTGCCAGCAGCGTAGCGGGGGCCGGCGGGGAGCTGTTTTTT	CASSVAGAGGELFF
TRBV5-1	TRBJ2-3	TRBD2	many	TGCGCCAGCAGACCTGCGGGGGGCAGAGGCACAGATACGCAGTATTTT	CASRPAGGRGTDTQYF
TRBV28	TRBJ1-2	.	.	TGTGCCAGCAGCCTCGGGGTGGGCGCTACCGAACGCTACACCTTC	CASSLGVGATERYTF
TRBV7-3	TRBJ1-3	.	.	TGTGCCAGCAGCCCCTCGGGGGGGGCGGAAGGAAACACCATATATTTT	CASSPSGGAEGNTIYF
TRBV5-4	TRBJ2-5	.	.	TGTGCCAGCGCGCAAAAGGACTGGCAAGAGACCCAGTACTTC	CASAQKDWQETQYF
TRBV18	TRBJ1-4	TRBD1	.	TGTGCCAGCTCTCAGAGGCCGGGACAGGGAAATGAAAAACTGTTTTTT	CASSQRPGQGNEKLFF
TRBV19	TRBJ2-1	TRBD2	.	TGTGCCAGTAGTACGACCAGACTAGCGGCCTACAATGAGCAGTTCTTC	CASSTTRLAAYNEQFF
TRBV15	TRBJ2-7	.	.	TGTGCCACCAGCAGCCTTGTAGAGCGCTCCTACGAGCAGTACTTC	CATSSLVERSYEQYF
TRBV29-1	TRBJ2-2	TRBD1	.	TGCAGCGTTGAGGGACCTACAGGGGGAGGGAACACCGGGGAGCTGTTTTTT	CSVEGPTGGGNTGELFF
TRBV7-3	TRBJ2-6	.	.	TGTGCCAGCAGCTTACGGGGTGGCGTCCTGACTTTC	CASSLRGGVLTF
TRBV20-1	TRBJ1-2	.	.	TGCAGTGCTAGACAGATCTATGGCTACACCTTC	CSARQIYGYTF
TRBV5-6	TRBJ2-1	.	.	TGTGCCAGCAGCCAAATCCAGGGACATGAGCAGTTCTTC	CASSQIQGHEQFF
TRBV6-6	TRBJ2-2	TRBD2	.	TGTGCCAGCAGGGGACTAGATGTCACCGGGGAGCTGTTTTTT	CASRGLDVTGELFF
TRBV6-5	TRBJ2-7	.	.	TGTGCCAGCAGTTACTACGGACAGATCTACGAGCAGTACTTC	CASSYYGQIYEQYF
TRBV7-2	TRBJ1-5	TRBD1	.	TGTGCCAGCAGCAAGGACAGGACCGGGGGGCCCCAGCATTTT	CASSKDRTGGPQHF
TRBV7-3	TRBJ1-2	.	few	TGTGCCAGCACCCAGGGTTGGGATGGCTACACCTTC	CASTQGWDGYTF
TRBV29-1	TRBJ2-2	TRBD1	.	TGCAGCGTTGGACGACAGGGGGAGGCCGGGGAGCTGTTTTTT	CSVGRQGEAGELFF
TRBV19	TRBJ2-7	.	.	TGTGCCAGTAGTAGAATGTGGGGGACCGATCGGGAGCAGTACTTC	CASSRMWGTDREQYF
TRBV27	TRBJ2-5	.	.	TGTGCCAGCACACGCAGGTTACGGGACCAAGAGACCCAGTACTTC	CASTRRLRDQETQYF
TRBV13	TRBJ1-1	TRBD1	.	TGTGCCAGCAGCCTCAGGGGGCCGGCTCGTGAAGCTTTCTTT	CASSLRGPAREAFF
TRBV5-5	TRBJ2-6	.	once	TGTGCCAGCAGCTTGGTTTGGCTCGGTAGACCCTCTGGGGCCAACGTCCTGACTTTC	CASSLVWLGRPSGANVLTF
TRBV2	TRBJ1-2	.	few	TGTGCCAGCAGTGAAGTCACTAACTATGGCTACACCTTC	CASSEVTNYGYTF
TRBV5-5	TRBJ1-1	.	.	TGTGCCAGCAGCTTGGAGGCGGCTGTAACTGAAGCTTTCTTT	CASSLEAAVTEAFF